A single sample gave rise to the 32 T cell receptor beta chains below, sequenced in a study of post-analysis software for immune sequencing data. Notes on the study in general: A few TRBV segments (TRBV5-6, TRBV5-1 and TRBV20-1 among them) occurred more frequently in patients than in controls.

Their antigen targets remain unknown. Prepared TCR beta cDNA libraries contained unique molecular identifiers. TCRdb reprocessed the PCR reads via MiXCR and lists one record per CDR3 protein. The sample lists about 680,000 distinct CDR3 sequences, 59% occurring once. Input material: blood. The receptor set was obtained from a girl under 10 years old with multiple sclerosis.

J is TRBJ2-1 and V is TRBV20-1; D is unresolved. The germline gives CDR1 DFQATT, CDR2 SNEGSKA (reference sequence). This CDR3 has 16 residues. Trimming took 4 bases from V and 7 from J, leaving 23 bases between them. The CDR3: CSATAPRTGLGNEQFF. The CDR3 region has the DNA TGCAGTGCTACCGCCCCGCGAACGGGCCTAGGGAATGAGCAGTTCTTC.

This rearrangement joins TRBV7-2 to TRBJ2-7; 7 bases align to TRBD2. The germline V gene encodes CDR1 SGHTA and CDR2 FQGNSA. This CDR3 is 16 amino acids long. The junction had 12 bases not matched to a gene; V was cut back by 4 bases and J by 3 bases. The CDR3 loop is CASSSLGGSSGYEQYF. The CDR3 DNA reads as TGTGCCAGCAGCTCCTTGGGCGGGAGCTCCGGCTACGAGCAGTACTTC. The entire variable domain, with the rest obtained from reference TRBV7-2 and TRBJ2-7, is as follows: GAGVSQSPSNKVTEKGKDVELRCDPISGHTALYWYRQSLGQGLEFLIYFQGNSAPDKSGLPSDRFSAERTGGSVSTLTIQRTQQEDSAVYLCASSSLGGSSGYEQYFGPGTRLTVT.

The chain couples TRBV12-3 or TRBV12-4 to TRBJ2-5; 11 bases agree with TRBD1. The CDR3 is 15 residues long. The V gene end was trimmed by 6 bases and the J gene end by 11 bases; junction bases not matched to a gene: 14. The CDR3 region has the DNA TGTGCCAGCAGCCAAGGACAGGGGGCCATCGGCAGGCAGTACTTC. It encodes CASSQGQGAIGRQYF.

The chain has TRBV20-1 and TRBJ2-1, with no clear D. The V and J ends lost 0 bases and 12 bases respectively, with 9 bases between them. CDR3 length equals 11 residues. Germline V gene data show CDR1 as DFQATT and CDR2 as SNEGSKA (reference sequence). The CDR3 loop reads CSARDREPQFF. CDR3 sequence (DNA): TGCAGTGCTAGAGACCGAGAGCCGCAGTTCTTC.

CDR3 amino acids: CASSLRGGLGNQPQHF. The CDR3 nucleotides are TGTGCCAGCAGTTTAAGGGGGGGGTTGGGCAATCAGCCCCAGCATTTT. This chain connects TRBV27 to TRBJ1-5; possibly TRBD1 for D (6 bases). Germline CDR1 and CDR2: MNHEY and SMNVEV (reference sequence). V lost 2 bases, J lost 2 bases, and 13 bases lay in between. The CDR3 covers 16 residues.

The gene calls are TRBV3-1 and TRBJ2-1; D perhaps matches TRBD1 (5 bases). The germline V gene encodes CDR1 LGHDT and CDR2 YNNKEL (reference sequence). Between the trimmed V and J ends, which lost 0 bases and 4 bases, there was a span of 10 bases. CDR3 length: 15 residues. The CDR3 nucleotides read TGTGCCAGCAGCCAAGATCAGACAGCTTACAATGAGCAGTTCTTC. Protein: CASSQDQTAYNEQFF.

This clonotype was observed a few times. The rearrangement links TRBV28 to TRBJ2-7; D is uncertain. V was clipped by 3 bases and J by 2 bases, with 8 bases between them. CDR1 and CDR2 (germline): MDHEN, SYDVKM. The CDR3 has 13 residues. The CDR3 DNA sequence: TGTGCCAGCAGTTTGGCCCTCCCCTACGAGCAGTACTTC. Translation: CASSLALPYEQYF.

J is TRBJ2-7 and V is TRBV28, with a tentative D call TRBD2 (6 bases). The assigned J gene may be wrong: the sequence end matches TRBJ2-5 better. This CDR3 has 13 amino acids. CDR1 is MDHEN, CDR2 SYDVKM, per germline. This CDR3 is CASSSEGPETQYF. The DNA for the CDR3 is TGTGCCAGCAGTTCGGAGGGGCCAGAGACCCAGTACTTC.

The chain employs TRBV12-3 or TRBV12-4 and TRBJ2-5; 9 positions agree with TRBD2. V shed 6 bases, J shed 6 bases, and the junction held 20 bases outside the gene matches. The CDR3 is made up of 18 amino acids. In DNA, the CDR3 is TGTGCCAGCAGCCCCCGGGGGTTTGCGGGGGGGCCAGAAAAGACCCAGTACTTC. It specifies CASSPRGFAGGPEKTQYF.

The chain has TRBV3-1 and TRBJ2-1; 7 bases are a match to TRBD2. With V trimmed by 4 bases and J by 6 bases, 12 bases remained unmatched. The CDR3 consists of 16 residues. Germline CDR1 LGHDT, CDR2 YNNKEL (reference sequence). In DNA form, the CDR3 reads TGTGCCAGCAGCCCAAAGAGTCGCGGGAGATTCAATGAGCAGTTCTTC. This sequence encodes CASSPKSRGRFNEQFF.

The J gene is TRBJ2-5, the V gene TRBV29-1; D perhaps matches TRBD2 (5 bases). Germline CDR1 and CDR2: SQVTM and ANQGSEA. Trimming took 7 bases from V and 0 from J, leaving 12 bases between them. The CDR3 contains 13 residues. The CDR3 sequence: CSARRGNQETQYF. The CDR3 DNA sequence: TGCAGCGCTCGCCGAGGGAACCAAGAGACCCAGTACTTC.

The chain combines TRBV7-2 with TRBJ1-1; D is undetermined. This CDR3 spans 13 amino acids. Between the trimmed V and J ends, which lost 2 bases and 7 bases, there was a span of 11 bases. Germline V gene sequence: CDR1 SGHTA, CDR2 FQGNSA. The CDR3 DNA follows: TGTGCCAGCAGCTTAAAGGCCGGGTTTGAAGCTTTCTTT. This sequence encodes CASSLKAGFEAFF.

This clonotype was detected only a few times. This chain links TRBV10-2 with TRBJ2-3; weak D call: TRBD1 (6 bases). V gave up 6 bases and J gave up 1 base, with 11 bases separating them. CDR3 size: 14 residues. Germline V gives CDR1 WSHSY, CDR2 SAAADI. CDR3 region: CASRWTVRTDTQYF. The DNA of the CDR3 is TGCGCCAGCAGATGGACAGTACGCACAGATACGCAGTATTTT.

The chain employs TRBV12-3 or TRBV12-4 and TRBJ2-5; 11 bases agree with TRBD2. Unmatched junction bases numbered 7, after V lost 1 base and J lost 9 bases. The CDR3 length is 15 residues. CDR3 sequence: CASSLGLAGGLAQYF. The CDR3 DNA sequence: TGTGCCAGCAGTTTAGGGCTAGCGGGGGGTTTGGCCCAGTACTTC.

V gene TRBV20-1 combines with J gene TRBJ2-1; no clear D gene. Germline loops: CDR1 DFQATT, CDR2 SNEGSKA (reference sequence). V lost 3 bases and J 8 bases, leaving 11 bases between the germline ends. The CDR3 contains 12 residues. CDR3: CSARSSSHEQFF. CDR3 in DNA: TGCAGTGCTAGGTCTAGTTCTCATGAGCAGTTCTTC.

V and J are TRBV12-3 or TRBV12-4 and TRBJ2-7; 9 bases are a match to TRBD1. Losses at the gene ends were 6 bases for V and 1 base for J; bases not matched to a gene: 7. The CDR3 is 15 residues long. CDR3 DNA: TGTGCCAGCAGCCGAACAGGGGGCAGGTCCTACGAGCAGTACTTC. Its translation: CASSRTGGRSYEQYF.

Only a few counts were recorded for this clonotype. The chain employs TRBV5-1 and TRBJ2-1, with 7 bases fitting TRBD1. Losses at the gene ends were 5 bases for V and 6 bases for J; bases not matched to a gene: 8. Germline V lookup: CDR1 SGHRS, CDR2 YFSETQ. CDR3 size: 14 residues. DNA of the CDR3: TGCGCCAGCAGGGCCGGGACAGCGTCCAATGAGCAGTTCTTC. It codes for CASRAGTASNEQFF.

V and J are TRBV3-1 and TRBJ1-6; D gene uncertain. From germline, CDR1 is LGHDT and CDR2 YNNKEL (reference sequence). The CDR3 loop spans 14 amino acids. V dropped 3 bases and J dropped 9 bases, with 12 bases sitting between them. The DNA of the CDR3 is TGTGCCAGCAGCCAGCGAGAGGGAGGTTCACCCCTCCACTTT. Translating gives CASSQREGGSPLHF.

This chain uses TRBV20-1 with TRBJ2-5; D is undetermined. Looked up from germline, CDR1 is DFQATT and CDR2 is SNEGSKA (reference sequence). Trimming stripped 2 bases from V and 5 bases from J, with 12 bases between. This CDR3 comprises 13 residues. The CDR3 coding sequence is TGCAGTGCTAGACGTGGACCCTTGGAGACCCAGTACTTC. This codes for CSARRGPLETQYF.

The chain has TRBV6-2 or TRBV6-3 and TRBJ2-7; 9 nucleotides agree with TRBD2. The CDR3 is 13 residues long. The V segment lost 7 bases and the J segment 2 bases; nucleotides outside the gene matches: 3. The germline CDR1 and CDR2 sequences are MNHEY and SVGEGT. CDR3 loop: CASNLAGPYEQYF. CDR3 bases: TGTGCCAGCAATCTAGCGGGACCCTACGAGCAGTACTTC.

The gene calls are TRBV12-3 or TRBV12-4 and TRBJ1-1, with 7 bases aligning to TRBD1. This CDR3 spans 14 amino acids. J lost 3 bases, V lost 6 bases, and 7 bases had no gene match. The DNA for the CDR3 is TGTGCCAGCAGGAAGACAGGGCCAGACACTGAAGCTTTCTTT. Translation gives CASRKTGPDTEAFF.

DNA of the CDR3: TGTGCCAGCAGCCCCCGAGACAGGCCCCTCGGCTACACCTTC. It specifies CASSPRDRPLGYTF. The chain recombines TRBV12-3 or TRBV12-4 with TRBJ1-2, with D tentatively TRBD1 (6 bases). This CDR3 spans 14 amino acids. Trimming cost V 6 bases and J 8 bases, with 19 bases left between them.

The CDR3 nucleotides are TGTGCCAGCAGCTGGGGACCGATAGTCTCCTACGAGCAGTACTTC. Protein product: CASSWGPIVSYEQYF. The genes are TRBV11-2 and TRBJ2-7; D might be TRBD1 or TRBD2, each matching 5 bases. The CDR3 is 15 amino acids. Germline V gives CDR1 SGHAT, CDR2 FQNNGV. Trimming took off 4 bases at V and 0 bases at J, with 13 bases between the two ends.

The chain couples TRBV13 to TRBJ1-1; D might be TRBD1 (6 bases). V lost 5 bases to trimming and J lost 4 bases, with 11 bases between them. The length of the CDR3 is 13 residues. Looked up from germline, CDR1 is PRHDT and CDR2 is FYEKMQ (reference sequence). The CDR3, as DNA: TGTGCCAGCAGCCGACAGGCGCGCACTGAAGCTTTCTTT. Translation gives CASSRQARTEAFF.

CDR3 loop: CASSITGGSETQYF. The CDR3 nucleotides are TGTGCCAGCAGCATAACAGGGGGTTCAGAGACCCAGTACTTC. The chain has TRBV7-2 and TRBJ2-5; TRBD1 agrees at 8 bases. The V gene end was trimmed by 5 bases and the J gene end by 4 bases; junction bases not matched to a gene: 6. The CDR3 extends over 14 amino acids. The germline V gene encodes CDR1 SGHTA and CDR2 FQGNSA.

The chain uses TRBV7-9 and TRBJ2-2; no clear D. Per the germline V gene, CDR1 is SEHNR and CDR2 is FQNEAQ (reference sequence). V was trimmed by 0 bases and J by 5 bases, leaving 10 bases between them. This CDR3 has 15 amino acids. CDR3 sequence (DNA): TGTGCCAGCAGCTTAGCCGAGGCGCTAACCGGGGAGCTGTTTTTT. It encodes CASSLAEALTGELFF.

In its sample, this clonotype was seen a few times. The chain links TRBV10-3 to TRBJ1-1; D possibly corresponds to TRBD1 (6 bases). The CDR3 is 14 amino acids. Trimming pared 6 bases from V and 0 bases from J, leaving 11 bases between. Germline V gene lookup returns CDR1 ENHRY and CDR2 SYGVKD. CDR3 nucleotide sequence: TGTGCCATCAGCCCACAGGGAATGAACACTGAAGCTTTCTTT. Translation: CAISPQGMNTEAFF.

V is TRBV7-2 and J is TRBJ1-5; D call uncertain. The germline V gene has CDR1 SGHTA and CDR2 FQGNSA. V gave up 1 base and J gave up 3 bases, with 16 bases separating them. The CDR3 sequence is 17 residues long. The CDR3 DNA is TGTGCCAGCAGCTTAGAAGCTCGGCCAGGCCCCAATCAGCCCCAGCATTTT. As protein: CASSLEARPGPNQPQHF.

V and J are TRBV29-1 and TRBJ2-1, with 11 positions matching TRBD1. Germline lookup yields CDR1 SQVTM and CDR2 ANQGSEA. Losses at the gene ends were 7 bases for V and 0 bases for J; bases not matched to a gene: 17. The CDR3 is 19 amino acids. In DNA form, the CDR3 reads TGCAGCGCCTCTGGAGTGGACAGGGGGCCTGATAGCTCCTACAATGAGCAGTTCTTC. Protein sequence: CSASGVDRGPDSSYNEQFF.

The genes are TRBV7-6 and TRBJ2-2; D possibly uses TRBD1 or TRBD2 (5 bases each). Trimming removed 5 bases from V and 6 bases from J, with 19 bases in between. The CDR3 is 16 residues long. Germline V gene sequence: CDR1 SGHVS, CDR2 FNYEAQ. The CDR3 DNA reads as TGTGCCAGCAGCCCGGGACCCACCAGCCTAGCCGGGGAGCTGTTTTTT. Amino acid sequence: CASSPGPTSLAGELFF.

The gene calls are TRBV29-1 and TRBJ2-7; TRBD1 aligns across 8 bases. V lost 6 bases, J lost 2 bases, and 3 bases stayed unmatched. The CDR3 length is 12 residues. Germline CDR1 reads SQVTM; CDR2 reads ANQGSEA. The CDR3 loop is CSVTGDTYEQYF. The CDR3 DNA sequence: TGCAGCGTGACAGGGGACACCTACGAGCAGTACTTC.

A few counts support this clonotype. This chain links TRBV7-2 with TRBJ2-3; TRBD2 aligns across 7 bases. Germline V gene lookup returns CDR1 SGHTA and CDR2 FQGNSA. After removal of 0 bases from V and 4 bases from J, the junction contained 10 bases not matched to a gene. The CDR3 has 17 amino acids. In DNA form, the CDR3 reads TGTGCCAGCAGCTTAGCTCTGAGGGCGGGAGCCCCAGATACGCAGTATTTT. The encoded protein is CASSLALRAGAPDTQYF.